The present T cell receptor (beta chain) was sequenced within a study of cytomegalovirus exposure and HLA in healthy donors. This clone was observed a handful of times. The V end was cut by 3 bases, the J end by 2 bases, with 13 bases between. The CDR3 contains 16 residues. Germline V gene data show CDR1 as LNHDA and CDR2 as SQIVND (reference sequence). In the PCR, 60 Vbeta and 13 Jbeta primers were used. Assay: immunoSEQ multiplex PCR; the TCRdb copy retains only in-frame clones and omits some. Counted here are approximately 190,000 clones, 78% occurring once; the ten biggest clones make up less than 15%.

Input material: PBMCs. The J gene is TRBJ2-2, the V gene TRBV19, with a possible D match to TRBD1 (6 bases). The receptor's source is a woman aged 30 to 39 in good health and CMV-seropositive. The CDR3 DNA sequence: TGTGCCAGTAGTATCGTCCCGGGACACAACACCGGGGAGCTGTTTTTT. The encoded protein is CASSIVPGHNTGELFF.